This is a list of T cell receptor beta chains from one sample in a study of T cells in Graves' hyperthyroidism and ophthalmopathy. TCRdb itself ran the multiplex PCR reads through MiXCR, one entry per CDR3 protein. The data contain 800,000 or so distinct CDR3 sequences, more than 30% of them singletons. Sequencing was done on a sample of blood. The receptors come from a young man with Graves' hyperthyroidism. CDR3s leave out the opening cysteine and the closing phenylalanine or tryptophan.

J: TRBJ1-5; V: TRBV19; CDR3: ASSIPDRGRYQPQH
J: TRBJ2-2; V: TRBV7-6; CDR3: ASSPGRTGELF
J: TRBJ1-2; V: TRBV2; CDR3: ASSELGTEGYGYT
J: TRBJ1-6; V: TRBV5-6; CDR3: ASSMGTSSAPLH
J: TRBJ1-3; V: TRBV2; CDR3: ASRVDWNSGNTIY
J: TRBJ1-5; V: TRBV15; CDR3: ATSPRTVGSYSNQPQH
J: TRBJ1-2; V: TRBV10-3; CDR3: AISLRDAGGGYT
J: TRBJ2-7; V: TRBV9; CDR3: ASSPAGLDVEQY
J: TRBJ2-7; V: TRBV19; CDR3: ASQDMRDYYEQY
J: TRBJ2-7; V: TRBV29-1; CDR3: SVAVREEADEQY
J: TRBJ1-2; V: TRBV7-9; CDR3: ASSLPGRTRGYT
J: TRBJ1-5; V: TRBV20-1; CDR3: SARQGRQPQH
J: TRBJ1-2; V: TRBV20-1; CDR3: SAGDMPNGYT
J: TRBJ2-7; V: TRBV2; CDR3: ASQLSYEQY
J: TRBJ1-3; V: TRBV9; CDR3: ASSEGTGRGNTIY
J: TRBJ1-1; V: TRBV7-4; CDR3: ASSSRRRGTNTEAF
J: TRBJ1-1; V: TRBV20-1; CDR3: SASRSSNTEAF
J: TRBJ2-2; V: TRBV7-9; CDR3: ASSRSSPGELF
J: TRBJ2-7; V: TRBV20-1; CDR3: SARREGHLYEQY
J: TRBJ1-1; V: TRBV2; CDR3: ASRRRGALNTEAF
J: TRBJ1-3; V: TRBV19; CDR3: ASRGGGSVNSGNTIY
J: TRBJ2-5; V: TRBV11-2; CDR3: ASRQWGQKQETQY
J: TRBJ2-7; V: TRBV5-5; CDR3: ASSHSTGQLSYEQY
J: TRBJ1-1; V: TRBV6-5; CDR3: ASIVGGASTEAF
J: TRBJ2-2; V: TRBV9; CDR3: ASSWGTTINTGELF
J: TRBJ2-2; V: TRBV2; CDR3: ASREGIPGEPF
J: TRBJ1-2; V: TRBV6-4; CDR3: ASSVSGTGYT
J: TRBJ1-2; V: TRBV4-1; CDR3: ASSQVENNYGYT
J: TRBJ1-4; V: TRBV12-3/TRBV12-4; CDR3: ASRRSGRDEKLF
J: TRBJ1-1; V: TRBV19; CDR3: ASSIDRRAEAF
J: TRBJ1-2; V: TRBV12-3/TRBV12-4; CDR3: ASTPGVHGYT
J: TRBJ1-5; V: TRBV19; CDR3: ASNPDHNQPQH
J: TRBJ1-1; V: TRBV15; CDR3: ATSRAPVNTEAF
J: TRBJ1-3; V: TRBV10-3; CDR3: ATLGHSGNTIY
J: TRBJ2-7; V: TRBV5-4; CDR3: ASSLRDRGREQY
J: TRBJ2-7; V: TRBV2; CDR3: ASSTTGTGDEQY
J: TRBJ1-2; V: TRBV4-1; CDR3: ASSQVGLGGYT
J: TRBJ1-6; V: TRBV12-3/TRBV12-4; CDR3: ASSRRGSPLH
J: TRBJ1-1; V: TRBV12-3/TRBV12-4; CDR3: ASSPRQVAEAF
J: TRBJ2-7; V: TRBV12-3/TRBV12-4; CDR3: ASSKEGGVQY
J: TRBJ2-2; V: TRBV19; CDR3: ASSILTGAGELF
J: TRBJ1-4; V: TRBV7-2; CDR3: ASSDSGTGFEKLF
J: TRBJ1-1; V: TRBV20-1; CDR3: SASRSAMNTEAF
J: TRBJ1-1; V: TRBV6-1; CDR3: ASSYSLLMNTEAF
J: TRBJ1-2; V: TRBV7-9; CDR3: ASSSAGGYGYT
J: TRBJ1-4; V: TRBV20-1; CDR3: SARVGQGSEKLF
J: TRBJ2-7; V: TRBV19; CDR3: ASSVTGTSGGISYEQY